This is a list of T cell receptor beta chains from one sample in a study of cytomegalovirus exposure and HLA in healthy donors. Profiling relied on immunoSEQ multiplex PCR, and the TCRdb table lists in-frame clones only, not all of them. The table lists approximately 150,000 clones, approximately 72% of them singletons, with over 5% in the top ten. Sample: PBMCs. These receptors all come from a woman aged 55-70 years in good health and CMV-seronegative. CDR3s include the opening cysteine and the closing phenylalanine or tryptophan. A D gene is named only where the DNA matches it firmly. Clone size is given for some rows only: seen once, a few or many times, or a class if the clone is expanded.

CASSPGTSGGLFF	TGTGCCAGCAGCCCGGGGACTAGCGGGGGACTGTTCTTC	TRBD2	-	TRBV9	TRBJ2-1
CASSLAGTGYRYF	TGTGCCAGCAGCTTGGCCGGGACAGGGTATCGGTACTTC	TRBD1	few	TRBV5-5	TRBJ2-7
CASSPTTGQAKNIQYF	TGTGCCAGCTCACCAACGACAGGCCAGGCTAAAAACATTCAGTACTTC	-	few	TRBV18	TRBJ2-4
CASSPFKGSTDTQYF	TGTGCCAGCAGCCCCTTTAAGGGGAGCACAGATACGCAGTATTTT	-	-	TRBV7-6	TRBJ2-3
CASSLTGALQETQYF	TGTGCCAGCAGCTTAACGGGAGCCCTCCAAGAGACCCAGTACTTC	-	few	TRBV7-2	TRBJ2-5
CASSLLSNQPQHF	TGTGCCAGCAGTTTACTTTCTAATCAGCCCCAGCATTTT	-	-	TRBV28	TRBJ1-5
CASSLGGTRSTDTQYF	TGTGCCAGCAGCTTAGGCGGGACTAGGAGCACAGATACGCAGTATTTT	TRBD2	-	TRBV7-2	TRBJ2-3
CASSQNSGPNTGELFF	TGTGCTAGCAGCCAGAATAGCGGGCCGAACACCGGGGAGCTGTTTTTT	TRBD2	-	TRBV7-7	TRBJ2-2
CASSPNYGDTQYF	TGTGCCAGCAGTCCTAACTACGGGGATACGCAGTATTTT	-	-	TRBV6-5	TRBJ2-3
CASSLVGGPGTGELFF	TGTGCCAGCAGCTTAGTGGGGGGGCCGGGCACCGGGGAGCTGTTTTTT	-	few	TRBV7-2	TRBJ2-2
CASSVGRDRGPANEKLFF	TGTGCCAGCAGCGTAGGCCGGGACAGGGGGCCAGCTAATGAAAAACTGTTTTTT	TRBD1	-	TRBV9	TRBJ1-4
CASSTRTGGTHEQYF	TGTGCCAGTAGTACCCGGACAGGGGGCACCCACGAGCAGTACTTC	TRBD1	-	TRBV19	TRBJ2-7
CASSYRGLAFTYEQYF	TGTGCCAGCAGTTACCGCGGACTAGCGTTTACCTACGAGCAGTACTTC	TRBD2	few	TRBV6-5	TRBJ2-7
CASSYLPGTSVNEQYF	TGTGCCAGCAGTTACCTACCCGGGACTAGCGTCAACGAGCAGTACTTC	TRBD2	-	TRBV7-2	TRBJ2-7
CASSLNGQGDTQYF	TGCGCCAGCAGCTTAAATGGACAGGGCGATACGCAGTATTTT	TRBD1	-	TRBV5-1	TRBJ2-3
CASSFGGEQPQHF	TGTGCCAGTAGTTTCGGCGGAGAACAGCCCCAGCATTTT	-	-	TRBV19	TRBJ1-5
CASSLGADADTQYF	TGTGCCAGCAGCTTAGGGGCCGACGCAGATACGCAGTATTTT	-	-	TRBV5-4	TRBJ2-3
CASSLMPGGPGELFF	TGTGCCAGCAGCTTAATGCCGGGGGGGCCCGGGGAGCTGTTTTTT	TRBD2	-	TRBV7-2	TRBJ2-2
CASSLGQGGYGYTF	TGCGCCAGCAGCTTGGGACAGGGGGGATATGGCTACACCTTC	TRBD1	-	TRBV5-1	TRBJ1-2
CASSPGQGQETQYF	TGTGCCAGCAGCCCAGGACAGGGGCAAGAGACCCAGTACTTC	TRBD1	-	TRBV2	TRBJ2-5
CASTLNRGSGTEAFF	TGTGCCAGCACTTTGAACAGGGGGTCGGGGACTGAAGCTTTCTTT	TRBD1	-	TRBV5-4	TRBJ1-1
CASSQDQGAADTQYF	TGTGCCAGCAGCCAGGATCAGGGGGCGGCAGATACGCAGTATTTT	TRBD1	-	TRBV5-4	TRBJ2-3
CASSPGTHSNQPQHF	TGTGCCAGCAGCCCCGGGACTCATAGCAATCAGCCCCAGCATTTT	-	-	TRBV6-5	TRBJ1-5
CASSLWKTGQGNGYTF	TGCGCCAGCAGCTTGTGGAAGACGGGACAGGGCAATGGCTACACCTTC	TRBD1	-	TRBV5-1	TRBJ1-2
CASAPIAIYNEQFF	TGTGCCAGCGCGCCAATAGCAATCTACAATGAGCAGTTCTTC	-	-	TRBV7-8	TRBJ2-1
CASSLGQALGADTQYF	TGTGCCAGCAGCTTGGGACAGGCCCTTGGGGCAGATACGCAGTATTTT	TRBD1	-	TRBV13	TRBJ2-3
CASSSGTQSPSELFF	TGTGCCAGCAGTTCCGGGACACAATCACCGTCGGAGCTGTTTTTT	-	-	TRBV28	TRBJ2-2
CASKGQGLTDTQYF	TGTGCCAGTAAGGGGCAGGGGCTCACAGATACGCAGTATTTT	-	-	TRBV19	TRBJ2-3
CASILGGQGVIEQYF	TGCGCCAGCATCTTGGGTGGACAGGGGGTAATCGAGCAGTACTTC	TRBD1	-	TRBV5-1	TRBJ2-7
CASSLEGLAGEGYF	TGCGCCAGCAGCCTGGAGGGACTAGCGGGAGAGGGGTATTTT	TRBD2	many	TRBV5-1	TRBJ2-3
CASSFASGGNEQFF	TGTGCCAGCAGTTTTGCTAGCGGGGGGAATGAGCAGTTCTTC	TRBD2	-	TRBV27	TRBJ2-1
CASSFNYEQYF	TGTGCCAGCAGCTTTAACTACGAGCAGTACTTC	-	few	TRBV11-3	TRBJ2-7
CAIRTAGTGWDTQYF	TGTGCCATCAGGACCGCCGGGACAGGGTGGGATACGCAGTATTTT	TRBD1	-	TRBV10-3	TRBJ2-3
CSSSPRTSAYTDTQYF	TGTTCCAGCAGCCCTAGGACTAGCGCCTACACAGATACGCAGTATTTT	TRBD2	once	TRBV7-9	TRBJ2-3
CASSPTSGAHTDTQYF	TGTGCCAGTAGTCCCACTAGCGGGGCCCACACAGATACGCAGTATTTT	TRBD2	-	TRBV19	TRBJ2-3
CASSPRGLGNQPQHF	TGTGCCAGCAGTCCCAGGGGGCTGGGCAATCAGCCCCAGCATTTT	TRBD1	-	TRBV27	TRBJ1-5
CASSPGQGGRSPLHF	TGCGCCAGCAGCCCGGGACAGGGGGGGCGGTCACCCCTCCACTTT	TRBD1	-	TRBV5-1	TRBJ1-6
CASSAGGGDTQYF	TGTGCCAGCTCGGCGGGGGGCGGAGATACGCAGTATTTT	TRBD2	-	TRBV27	TRBJ2-3
CASRGQVNEKLFF	TGTGCCAGCAGAGGACAGGTTAATGAAAAACTGTTTTTT	TRBD1	once	TRBV2	TRBJ1-4
CASSTAGGQDTQYF	TGTGCCAGCAGCACAGCGGGGGGGCAAGATACGCAGTATTTT	TRBD2	once	TRBV7-3	TRBJ2-3
CASGSGTRAYEQYF	TGTGCCAGCGGCTCCGGGACTAGGGCCTACGAGCAGTACTTC	TRBD2	-	TRBV2	TRBJ2-7
CASSLPGQGSDTQYF	TGTGCCAGCAGCCTTCCGGGACAGGGATCCGATACGCAGTATTTT	TRBD1	-	TRBV5-6	TRBJ2-3
CASSPSMRGGDEQFF	TGTGCCAGCAGCCCGAGTATGCGGGGGGGCGATGAGCAGTTCTTC	TRBD2	-	TRBV7-9	TRBJ2-1
CASSQGLRTNEQFF	TGTGCCAGCAGCCAGGGACTAAGAACCAATGAGCAGTTCTTC	TRBD2	-	TRBV7-9	TRBJ2-1
CASSLGTGVNTEAFF	TGTGCCAGCAGCCTGGGGACAGGGGTTAACACTGAAGCTTTCTTT	TRBD1	-	TRBV7-9	TRBJ1-1
CASSLISGGGLVGNTIYF	TGTGCCAGCAGCTTAATATCTGGCGGGGGTCTGGTAGGAAACACCATATATTTT	-	few	TRBV7-9	TRBJ1-3
CASAQGLNTGELFF	TGTGCCAGCGCGCAGGGCCTGAACACCGGGGAGCTGTTTTTT	-	-	TRBV9	TRBJ2-2
CASSDGTSAQETQYF	TGTGCCAGCAGCGACGGGACTAGCGCCCAAGAGACCCAGTACTTC	TRBD2	few	TRBV5-8	TRBJ2-5
CASSLYRGREQYF	TGTGCCAGCAGCTTATACAGGGGGCGAGAGCAGTACTTC	TRBD1	-	TRBV7-2	TRBJ2-7
CASSLASRGTSGGETQYF	TGTGCCAGCAGCTTGGCCTCTCGAGGGACTAGCGGGGGGGAGACCCAGTACTTC	TRBD2	-	TRBV11-2	TRBJ2-5
CASSVDGGRGYEQYF	TGTGCCAGCAGCGTAGACGGCGGCCGGGGCTACGAGCAGTACTTC	-	-	TRBV9	TRBJ2-7
CASSRLQGALGGYTF	TGTGCCAGCAGCCGATTACAGGGGGCGCTTGGAGGCTACACCTTC	TRBD1	-	TRBV7-2	TRBJ1-2
CASSMPVAGGQRGTQYF	TGTGCCAGTAGTATGCCCGTAGCGGGGGGGCAGCGAGGGACCCAGTACTTC	TRBD2	-	TRBV19	TRBJ2-5
CASSVGGWGGRETQYF	TGTGCCAGCAGCGTAGGAGGGTGGGGGGGCCGGGAGACCCAGTACTTC	-	-	TRBV9	TRBJ2-5
CASSMGQFSGNTIYF	TGTGCCAGTAGTATGGGCCAGTTCTCTGGAAACACCATATATTTT	-	once	TRBV19	TRBJ1-3
CASSLEISGNTIYF	TGTGCCAGCAGTTTGGAGATCTCTGGAAACACCATATATTTT	-	-	TRBV6-1	TRBJ1-3
CASSLKGQANYGYTF	TGTGCCAGCAGTTTAAAGGGGCAAGCTAACTATGGCTACACCTTC	-	-	TRBV27	TRBJ1-2
CASSPYRGRSTEAFF	TGTGCCAGTAGTCCGTACAGGGGGCGAAGCACTGAAGCTTTCTTT	TRBD1	-	TRBV19	TRBJ1-1
CASSFGKETQYF	TGCGCCAGCAGTTTCGGTAAAGAGACCCAGTACTTC	-	once	TRBV5-1	TRBJ2-5